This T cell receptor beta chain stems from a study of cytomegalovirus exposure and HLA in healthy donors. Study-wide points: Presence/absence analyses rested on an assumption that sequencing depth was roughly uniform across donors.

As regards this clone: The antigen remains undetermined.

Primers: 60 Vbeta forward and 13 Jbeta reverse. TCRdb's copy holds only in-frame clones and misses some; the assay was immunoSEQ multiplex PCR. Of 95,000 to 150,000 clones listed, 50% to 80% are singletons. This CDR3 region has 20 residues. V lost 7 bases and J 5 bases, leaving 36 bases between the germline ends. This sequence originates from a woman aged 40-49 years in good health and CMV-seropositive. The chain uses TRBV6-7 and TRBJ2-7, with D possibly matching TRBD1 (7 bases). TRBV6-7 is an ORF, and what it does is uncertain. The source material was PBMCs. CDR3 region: CASTLPGGTASLRVFNEQYF. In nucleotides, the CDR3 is TGTGCCAGCACCCTCCCGGGCGGGACAGCCTCCTTACGTGTCTTCAACGAGCAGTACTTC.